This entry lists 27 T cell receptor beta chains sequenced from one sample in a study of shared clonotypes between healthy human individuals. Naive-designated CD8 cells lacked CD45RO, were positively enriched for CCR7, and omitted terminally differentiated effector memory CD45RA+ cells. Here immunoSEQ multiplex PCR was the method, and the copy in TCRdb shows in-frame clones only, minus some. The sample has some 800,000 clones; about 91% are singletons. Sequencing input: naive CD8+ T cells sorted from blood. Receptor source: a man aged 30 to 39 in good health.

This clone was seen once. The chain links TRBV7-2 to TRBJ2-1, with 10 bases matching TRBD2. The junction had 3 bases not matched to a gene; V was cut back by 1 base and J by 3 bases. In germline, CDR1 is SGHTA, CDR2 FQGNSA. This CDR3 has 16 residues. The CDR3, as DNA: TGTGCCAGCAGCTTAGTCCCTAGCGGGAGCTACAATGAGCAGTTCTTC. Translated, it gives CASSLVPSGSYNEQFF.

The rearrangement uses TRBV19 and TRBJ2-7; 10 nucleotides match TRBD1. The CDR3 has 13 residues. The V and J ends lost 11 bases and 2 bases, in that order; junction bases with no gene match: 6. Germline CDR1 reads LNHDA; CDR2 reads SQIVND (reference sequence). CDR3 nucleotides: TGTGCCTCAAGTGGGACAGGGGCCTACGAGCAGTACTTC. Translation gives CASSGTGAYEQYF. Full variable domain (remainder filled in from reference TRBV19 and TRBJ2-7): DGGITQSPKYLFRKEGQNVTLSCEQNLNHDAMYWYRQDPGQGLRLIYYSQIVNDFQKGDIAEGYSVSREKKESFPLTVTSAQKNPTAFYLCASSGTGAYEQYFGPGTRLTVT.

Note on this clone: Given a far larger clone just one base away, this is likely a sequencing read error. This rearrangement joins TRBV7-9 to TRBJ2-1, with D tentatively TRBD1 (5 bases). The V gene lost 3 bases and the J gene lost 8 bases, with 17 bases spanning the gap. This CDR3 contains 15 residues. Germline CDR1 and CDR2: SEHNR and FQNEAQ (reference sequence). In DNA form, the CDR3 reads TGTGCCAGCAGCTTCTGGGGCAGGAGTTTGGATGAGCAGTTCTTC. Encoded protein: CASSFWGRSLDEQFF.

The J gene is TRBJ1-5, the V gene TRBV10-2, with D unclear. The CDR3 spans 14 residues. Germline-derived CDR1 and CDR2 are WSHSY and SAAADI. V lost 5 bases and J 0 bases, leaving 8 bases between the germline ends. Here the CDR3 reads CASSRTDSNQPQHF. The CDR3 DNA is TGCGCCAGCAGTAGGACCGATAGCAATCAGCCCCAGCATTTT.

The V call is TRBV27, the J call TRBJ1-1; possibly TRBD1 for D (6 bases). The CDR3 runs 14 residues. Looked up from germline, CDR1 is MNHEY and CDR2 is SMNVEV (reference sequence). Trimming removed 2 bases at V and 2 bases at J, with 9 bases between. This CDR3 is CASSLADRNTEAFF. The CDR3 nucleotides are TGTGCCAGCAGTTTAGCGGACAGAAACACTGAAGCTTTCTTT.

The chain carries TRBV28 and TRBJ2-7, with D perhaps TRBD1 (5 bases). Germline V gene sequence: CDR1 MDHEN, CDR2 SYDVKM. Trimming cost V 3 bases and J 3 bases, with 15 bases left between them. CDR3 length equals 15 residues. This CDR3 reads CASSFSIDRNYEQYF. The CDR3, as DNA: TGTGCCAGCAGTTTTTCAATAGACAGAAACTACGAGCAGTACTTC.

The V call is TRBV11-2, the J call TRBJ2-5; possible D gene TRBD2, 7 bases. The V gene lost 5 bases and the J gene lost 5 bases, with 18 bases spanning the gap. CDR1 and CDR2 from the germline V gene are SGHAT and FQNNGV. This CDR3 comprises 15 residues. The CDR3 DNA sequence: TGTGCCAGCAGCAGTGGACACGGGGGGCTGGAGACCCAGTACTTC. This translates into CASSSGHGGLETQYF.

The CDR3 coding sequence is TGTGCCAGCAGCTTCCTCGGGACTAGCGGGAGGGCCGATTTGAACGAGCAGTACTTC. Translating it yields CASSFLGTSGRADLNEQYF. V gene TRBV11-2 combines with J gene TRBJ2-7, with 16 bases that match TRBD2. V gave up 3 bases and J gave up 5 bases; unmatched junction bases: 13. The length of the CDR3 is 19 residues. Germline V gives CDR1 SGHAT, CDR2 FQNNGV.

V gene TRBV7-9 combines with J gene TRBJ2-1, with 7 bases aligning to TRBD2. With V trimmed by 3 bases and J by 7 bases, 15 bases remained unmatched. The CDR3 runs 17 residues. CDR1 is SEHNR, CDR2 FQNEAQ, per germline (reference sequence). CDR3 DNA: TGTGCCAGCAGCTTGATTACCGGGAGGAAAATCGGGAATGAGCAGTTCTTC. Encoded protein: CASSLITGRKIGNEQFF.

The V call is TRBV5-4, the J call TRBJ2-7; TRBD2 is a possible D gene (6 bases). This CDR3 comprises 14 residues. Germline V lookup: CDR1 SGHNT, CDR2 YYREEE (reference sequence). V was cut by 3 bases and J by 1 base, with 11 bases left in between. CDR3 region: CASSSRLESYEQYF. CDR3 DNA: TGTGCCAGCAGCTCCCGACTAGAGTCCTACGAGCAGTACTTC. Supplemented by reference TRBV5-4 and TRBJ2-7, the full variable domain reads ETGVTQSPTHLIKTRGQQVTLRCSSQSGHNTVSWYQQALGQGPQFIFQYYREEENGRGNFPPRFSGLQFPNYSSELNVNALELDDSALYLCASSSRLESYEQYFGPGTRLTVT.

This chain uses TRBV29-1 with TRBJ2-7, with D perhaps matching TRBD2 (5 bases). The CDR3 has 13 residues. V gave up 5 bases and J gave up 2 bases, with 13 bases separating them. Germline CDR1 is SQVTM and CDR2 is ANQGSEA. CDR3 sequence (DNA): TGCAGCGTTTTTGAGGGAGCCCCCTACGAGCAGTACTTC. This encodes CSVFEGAPYEQYF.

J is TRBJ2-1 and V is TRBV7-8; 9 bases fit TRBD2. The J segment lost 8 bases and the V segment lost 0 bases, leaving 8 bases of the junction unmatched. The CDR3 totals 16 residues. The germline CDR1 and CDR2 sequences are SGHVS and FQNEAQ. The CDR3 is CASSLAGGGRADEQFF. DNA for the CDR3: TGTGCCAGCAGCTTAGCGGGGGGCGGGAGGGCCGATGAGCAGTTCTTC. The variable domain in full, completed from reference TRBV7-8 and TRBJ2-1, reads GAGVSQSPRYKVAKRGQDVALRCDPISGHVSLFWYQQALGQGPEFLTYFQNEAQLDKSGLPSDRFFAERPEGSVSTLKIQRTQQEDSAVYLCASSLAGGGRADEQFFGPGTRLTVL.

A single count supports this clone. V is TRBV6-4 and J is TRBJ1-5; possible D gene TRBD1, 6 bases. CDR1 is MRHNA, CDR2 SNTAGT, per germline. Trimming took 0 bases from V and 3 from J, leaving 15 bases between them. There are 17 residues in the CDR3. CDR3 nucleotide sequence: TGTGCCAGCAGTGACTCAAGGGGGGGTGGGTCCAATCAGCCCCAGCATTTT. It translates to CASSDSRGGGSNQPQHF.

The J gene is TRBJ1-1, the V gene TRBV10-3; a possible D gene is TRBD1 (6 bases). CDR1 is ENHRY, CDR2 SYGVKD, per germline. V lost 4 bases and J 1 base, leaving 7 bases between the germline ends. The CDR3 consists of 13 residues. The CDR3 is CAISATGNTEAFF. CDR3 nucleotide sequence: TGTGCCATCAGTGCGACAGGGAACACTGAAGCTTTCTTT.

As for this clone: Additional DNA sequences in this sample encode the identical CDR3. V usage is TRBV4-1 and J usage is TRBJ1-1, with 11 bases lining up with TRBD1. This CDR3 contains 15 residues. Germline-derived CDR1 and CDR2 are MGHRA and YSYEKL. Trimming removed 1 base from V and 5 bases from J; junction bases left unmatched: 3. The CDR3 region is CASSQAGQGGTEAFF. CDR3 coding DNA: TGCGCCAGCAGCCAAGCGGGACAGGGGGGGACTGAAGCTTTCTTT.

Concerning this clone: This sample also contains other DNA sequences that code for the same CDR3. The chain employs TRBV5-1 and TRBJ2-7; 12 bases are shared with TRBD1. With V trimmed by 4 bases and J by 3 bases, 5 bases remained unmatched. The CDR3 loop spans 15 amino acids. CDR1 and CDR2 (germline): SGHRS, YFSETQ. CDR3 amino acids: CASSLGTGGDYEQYF. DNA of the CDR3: TGCGCCAGCAGCCTCGGGACAGGGGGCGACTACGAGCAGTACTTC.

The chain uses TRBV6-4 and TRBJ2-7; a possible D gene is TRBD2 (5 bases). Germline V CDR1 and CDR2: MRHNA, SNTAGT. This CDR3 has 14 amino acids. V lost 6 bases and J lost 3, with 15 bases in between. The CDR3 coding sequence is TGTGCCAGCAGCGCAGGTGCGGGTAGCTACGAGCAGTACTTC. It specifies CASSAGAGSYEQYF.

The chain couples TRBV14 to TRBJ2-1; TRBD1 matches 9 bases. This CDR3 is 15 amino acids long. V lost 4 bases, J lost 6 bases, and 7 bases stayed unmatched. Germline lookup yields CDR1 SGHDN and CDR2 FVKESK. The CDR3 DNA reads TGTGCCAGCAGCCCCAGACAGGGGGTAGTCAATGAGCAGTTCTTC. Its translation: CASSPRQGVVNEQFF.

Here the CDR3 reads CASSEWVSTDTQYF. CDR3 in DNA: TGTGCCAGCAGTGAATGGGTTAGCACAGATACGCAGTATTTT. The chain links TRBV6-1 to TRBJ2-3; no clear D gene. This CDR3 is built from 14 residues. The V end lost 2 bases, the J end lost 0 bases, and 6 bases lay between the germline ends. CDR1 is MNHNS and CDR2 is SASEGT in the germline V gene.

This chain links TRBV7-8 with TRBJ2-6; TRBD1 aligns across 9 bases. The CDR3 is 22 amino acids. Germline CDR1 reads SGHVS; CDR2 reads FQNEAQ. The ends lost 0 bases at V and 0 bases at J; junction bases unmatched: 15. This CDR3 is CASSLAAGLVGTGPSGANVLTF. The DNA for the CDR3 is TGTGCCAGCAGCTTAGCCGCCGGTTTGGTCGGGACAGGGCCCTCTGGGGCCAACGTCCTGACTTTC.

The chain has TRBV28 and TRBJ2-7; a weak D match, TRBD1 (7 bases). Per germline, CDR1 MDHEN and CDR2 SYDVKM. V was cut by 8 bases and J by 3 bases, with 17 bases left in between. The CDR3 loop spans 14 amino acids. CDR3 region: CASFSAGTDYEQYF. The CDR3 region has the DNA TGTGCCAGCTTCTCGGCGGGGACAGACTACGAGCAGTACTTC.

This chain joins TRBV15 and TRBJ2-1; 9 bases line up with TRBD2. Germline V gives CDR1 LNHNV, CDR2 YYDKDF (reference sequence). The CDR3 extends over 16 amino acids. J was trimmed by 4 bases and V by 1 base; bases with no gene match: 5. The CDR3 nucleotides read TGTGCCACCAGCAGAGTCCCTAGCGGGGTTTACAATGAGCAGTTCTTC. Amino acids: CATSRVPSGVYNEQFF.

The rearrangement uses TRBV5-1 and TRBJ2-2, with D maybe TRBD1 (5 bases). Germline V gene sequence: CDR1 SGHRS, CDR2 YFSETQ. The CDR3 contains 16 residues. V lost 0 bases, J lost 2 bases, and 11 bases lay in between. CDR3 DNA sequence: TGCGCCAGCAGCTTGGATGGGGCGTATAACACCGGGGAGCTGTTTTTT. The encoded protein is CASSLDGAYNTGELFF.

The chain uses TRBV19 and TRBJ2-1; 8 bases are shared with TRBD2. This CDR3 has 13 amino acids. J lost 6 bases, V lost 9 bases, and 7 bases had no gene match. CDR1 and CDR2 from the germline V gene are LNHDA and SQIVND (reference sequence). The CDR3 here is CASQRERTNEQFF. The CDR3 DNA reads TGTGCCAGCCAGCGGGAGAGGACCAATGAGCAGTTCTTC.

CDR3 sequence: CASSSLAGTDTDTQYF. In DNA form, the CDR3 reads TGTGCCAGCAGCTCACTGGCCGGGACAGACACAGATACGCAGTATTTT. The chain uses TRBV13 and TRBJ2-3; TRBD1 matches at 7 bases. CDR1 is PRHDT and CDR2 is FYEKMQ in the germline V gene (reference sequence). The CDR3 consists of 16 residues. Unmatched junction bases numbered 9, after V lost 4 bases and J lost 2 bases.

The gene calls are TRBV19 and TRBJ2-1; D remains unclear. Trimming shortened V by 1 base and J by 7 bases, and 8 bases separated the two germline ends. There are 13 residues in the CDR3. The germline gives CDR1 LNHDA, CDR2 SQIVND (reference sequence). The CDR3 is CASSIGLINEQFF. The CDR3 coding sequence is TGTGCCAGTAGTATAGGCCTCATAAATGAGCAGTTCTTC.

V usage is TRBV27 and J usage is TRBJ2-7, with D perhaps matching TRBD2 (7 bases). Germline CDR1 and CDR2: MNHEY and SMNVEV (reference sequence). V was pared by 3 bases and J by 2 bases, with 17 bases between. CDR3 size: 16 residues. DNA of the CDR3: TGTGCCAGCAGTTTTCAACAGGGAGGGTATACCTACGAGCAGTACTTC. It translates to CASSFQQGGYTYEQYF.